This T cell receptor beta chain comes out of a study of cytomegalovirus exposure and HLA in healthy donors. In the PCR, 60 Vbeta and 13 Jbeta primers were used. Libraries were prepared by immunoSEQ multiplex PCR; TCRdb keeps only in-frame clonotypes and omits some of them. The table records under 150,000 clones, nearly 80% of them present only once. Nominally healthy donors were sampled, though unrecorded immune exposures were likely. As for this clone: Antigen specificity is unknown.

Study-level results: Analyzed later, most CMV-associated TCR beta chains appeared HLA-restricted.

There are 15 residues in the CDR3. CDR1 MNHNS and CDR2 SASEGT come from the germline V gene. The V segment lost 3 bases and the J segment 6 bases; nucleotides outside the gene matches: 9. What was sequenced was PBMCs. J is TRBJ2-3 and V is TRBV6-1, with TRBD1 matching 7 bases. The TCR sequence derives from a man aged 35 to 55 in good health and CMV-seropositive. The CDR3 DNA reads TGTGCCAGCAGTGAGGAGACAGGGACCTCGGATACGCAGTATTTT. It codes for CASSEETGTSDTQYF.